Sequencing of this TCR beta chain was carried out in a study of T cells in Graves' hyperthyroidism and ophthalmopathy. Whole-study context: Peripheral blood specimens were obtained at initial diagnosis, prior to any treatment.

This clonotype was observed at least ten times. CDR1 is SGHRS and CDR2 is YFSETQ in the germline V gene. Trimming took 0 bases from V and 4 from J, leaving 7 bases between them. This CDR3 spans 13 amino acids. Amplified TCR beta CDR3 regions derived from RNA transcripts. A first-round RT-PCR of the TCR CDR3 used the HTBI primer set. MiXCR, run by TCRdb on the multiplex PCR reads, gives a single entry per CDR3 protein. Of 600,000 to 850,000 distinct CDR3 sequences listed, 18% are singletons. This chain connects TRBV5-1 to TRBJ1-1, with D hard to call. The receptor was isolated from a woman aged 45-65 years with Graves' hyperthyroidism that later progressed to Graves' ophthalmopathy. Sequenced material: blood. CDR3 in amino acids: CASSLEQSTEAFF. The CDR3, as DNA: TGCGCCAGCAGCTTGGAACAGTCCACTGAAGCTTTCTTT.